A single sample gave rise to the 20 T cell receptor beta chains below, sequenced in a study of PD-L1 blockade in urothelial cancer (TCRdb year 2017). Interpreted using the paper, the time point label stands for: peripheral blood 6 weeks after treatment start. Libraries were built with the immunoSEQ multiplex PCR assay. Imported from immuneACCESS, the table was reduced by TCRdb to in-frame sequences with V and J called. These copies leave out some clones; in studies compared against another copy, an unresolved V gene accounts for under half, and the cause of the remainder is not known. Counted in this sample were some 40,000 clones; 75% to 95% of them appeared once. Jointly, the top ten make up about 7.9% of the sample. This sample comprised PBMCs, obtained around atezolizumab (anti-PD-L1) treatment. The receptors originated from a man in his 70s with urothelial cancer.

This clone has a single count. The chain recombines TRBV10-3 with TRBJ2-3, with 8 bases identical to TRBD1. The CDR3 length is 16 residues. The germline V gene has CDR1 ENHRY and CDR2 SYGVKD. V lost 10 bases to trimming and J lost 4 bases; unmatched junction nucleotides: 16. CDR3 coding DNA: TGTGCCACCTGGCCGTACGACAGGGGTGGCCCAGATACGCAGTATTTT. It specifies CATWPYDRGGPDTQYF.

The chain couples TRBV19 to TRBJ2-3; 11 positions agree with TRBD2. With 5 bases clipped from V and 5 bases from J, the junction kept 9 bases outside the gene matches. This CDR3 contains 16 residues. CDR1 and CDR2 (germline): LNHDA, SQIVND (reference sequence). CDR3 in DNA: TGTGCCAGTAGTTTGCCGGGACTAGCGGTTCAAGATACGCAGTATTTT. Translating it yields CASSLPGLAVQDTQYF. Together with reference TRBV19 and TRBJ2-3, the CDR3 gives the full variable domain: DGGITQSPKYLFRKEGQNVTLSCEQNLNHDAMYWYRQDPGQGLRLIYYSQIVNDFQKGDIAEGYSVSREKKESFPLTVTSAQKNPTAFYLCASSLPGLAVQDTQYFGPGTRLTVL.

The rearrangement uses TRBV28 and TRBJ1-2; 7 bases agree with TRBD1. This CDR3 region has 13 residues. V lost 4 bases to trimming and J lost 8 bases; unmatched junction nucleotides: 7. Per the germline V gene, CDR1 is MDHEN and CDR2 is SYDVKM. As DNA, the CDR3 is TGTGCCAGCAGTTCGGGACAGTCTACCGGCTACACCTTC. Its translation is CASSSGQSTGYTF.

The J gene is TRBJ2-6, the V gene TRBV4-1, with 10 bases aligning to TRBD2. CDR1 and CDR2 (germline): MGHRA, YSYEKL. CDR3 length equals 19 residues. V was clipped by 4 bases and J by 4 bases; unmatched bases: 13. CDR3 sequence: CASSPSPSGRAPGANVLTF. The DNA of the CDR3 is TGCGCCAGCAGCCCCTCCCCCAGCGGGAGGGCCCCAGGGGCCAACGTCCTGACTTTC.

The gene calls are TRBV23-1 and TRBJ2-1, with TRBD2 matching 14 bases. TRBV23-1 belongs to the ORF category, with a function that is uncertain. Trimming at V came to 2 bases and at J to 7 bases, leaving 16 bases not matched to a gene. The CDR3 runs 20 residues. CDR3 amino acids: CASSQRGTGGTSGRGNEQFF. The CDR3 DNA is TGCGCCAGCAGTCAACGGGGGACAGGGGGGACTAGCGGGAGAGGGAATGAGCAGTTCTTC.

This chain links TRBV5-1 with TRBJ1-2; a weak D match, TRBD1 (6 bases). This CDR3 comprises 13 residues. Trimming pared 0 bases from V and 12 bases from J, leaving 15 bases between. Germline CDR1 and CDR2: SGHRS and YFSETQ. This CDR3 reads CASSLGGDMVNTF. CDR3 nucleotide sequence: TGCGCCAGCAGCTTGGGAGGGGACATGGTTAACACCTTC.

This sequence joins TRBV9 and TRBJ2-5, with unresolved D. This CDR3 comprises 15 residues. The V gene lost 3 bases and the J gene lost 4 bases, with 16 bases spanning the gap. CDR1 and CDR2 (germline): SGDLS, YYNGEE. The CDR3 bases are TGTGCCAGCAGCGCCCTTTCCGCGGCCGGAGAGACCCAGTACTTC. Its protein is CASSALSAAGETQYF.

The rearrangement links TRBV29-1 to TRBJ2-1; D is perhaps TRBD2 (7 bases). V lost 6 bases to trimming and J lost 1 base, with 10 bases between them. CDR3 length equals 13 residues. Germline V gene lookup returns CDR1 SQVTM and CDR2 ANQGSEA. The CDR3 DNA is TGCAGCGTAGGGGGGGTTTCCTACAATGAGCAGTTCTTC. Translation: CSVGGVSYNEQFF.

The chain combines TRBV9 with TRBJ1-2; TRBD1 might be the D (6 bases). This CDR3 has 13 amino acids. V was pared by 4 bases and J by 4 bases, with 11 bases between. From germline, CDR1 is SGDLS and CDR2 YYNGEE. The CDR3 region is CASSLRGGYGYTF. The CDR3 coding sequence is TGTGCCAGCAGCCTCAGGGGCGGCTATGGCTACACCTTC. The variable domain in full, completed from reference TRBV9 and TRBJ1-2, reads DSGVTQTPKHLITATGQRVTLRCSPRSGDLSVYWYQQSLDQGLQFLIQYYNGEERAKGNILERFSAQQFPDLHSELNLSSLELGDSALYFCASSLRGGYGYTFGSGTRLTVV.

The chain couples TRBV28 to TRBJ1-2, with TRBD1 matching over 12 bases. The V and J ends lost 4 bases and 7 bases, in that order; junction bases with no gene match: 7. The germline gives CDR1 MDHEN, CDR2 SYDVKM. The CDR3 extends over 15 amino acids. The CDR3: CASSSPGQGAFGYTF. CDR3 coding DNA: TGTGCCAGCAGTTCACCGGGACAGGGGGCTTTTGGCTACACCTTC.

This chain joins TRBV18 and TRBJ2-2; possibly TRBD1 for D (5 bases). The CDR3 contains 15 residues. Trimming cost V 6 bases and J 0 bases, with 11 bases left between them. Germline CDR1 is KGHSH and CDR2 is LQKENI. The CDR3 DNA reads TGTGCCAGCTCTTCGACAGCCGCGAACACCGGGGAGCTGTTTTTT. This codes for CASSSTAANTGELFF.

This sequence joins TRBV6-5 and TRBJ2-2; D is possibly TRBD2 (6 bases). Germline assignment: CDR1 MNHEY and CDR2 SVGAGI. Trimming left V 2 bases short and J 11 bases short, with 21 bases between. CDR3 length: 16 residues. The CDR3 nucleotides read TGTGCCAGCAGTTACCAATTTCTGCGCGGGGCCAGTGAGCTGTTTTTT. Translated, it gives CASSYQFLRGASELFF.

The chain is built from TRBV19 and TRBJ2-2; 8 positions match TRBD1. CDR1 is LNHDA and CDR2 is SQIVND in the germline V gene (reference sequence). With V trimmed by 8 bases and J by 6 bases, 8 bases remained unmatched. This CDR3 has 14 residues. The CDR3 sequence: CASVRTGTAGELFF. CDR3 in DNA: TGTGCCAGTGTAAGGACAGGGACTGCCGGGGAGCTGTTTTTT.

V usage is TRBV5-1 and J usage is TRBJ1-2, with D uncertain. Germline V gene sequence: CDR1 SGHRS, CDR2 YFSETQ. V gave up 0 bases and J gave up 6 bases, with 6 bases separating them. The CDR3 spans 12 residues. DNA for the CDR3: TGCGCCAGCAGCTTGGGAATAGATGGCTACACCTTC. Translated: CASSLGIDGYTF.

The chain couples TRBV5-5 to TRBJ1-2; the match to TRBD1 covers 7 bases. The CDR3 extends over 14 amino acids. The ends lost 3 bases at V and 2 bases at J; junction bases unmatched: 4. The germline gives CDR1 SGHKS, CDR2 YYEKEE (reference sequence). The CDR3 here is CASSSWTGNYGYTF. In DNA, the CDR3 is TGTGCCAGCAGCTCCTGGACAGGAAACTATGGCTACACCTTC. The full variable domain, completed using reference TRBV5-5 and TRBJ1-2, is DAGVTQSPTHLIKTRGQQVTLRCSPISGHKSVSWYQQVLGQGPQFIFQYYEKEERGRGNFPDRFSARQFPNYSSELNVNALLLGDSALYLCASSSWTGNYGYTFGSGTRLTVV.

The gene calls are TRBV27 and TRBJ2-1, with a tentative D call TRBD1 (6 bases). The germline CDR1 and CDR2 sequences are MNHEY and SMNVEV (reference sequence). The CDR3 spans 12 residues. Trimming took 6 bases from V and 6 from J, leaving 9 bases between them. CDR3 in DNA: TGTGCCAGCAGACAGGGTTTCAATGAGCAGTTCTTC. The encoded protein is CASRQGFNEQFF.

This chain joins TRBV30 and TRBJ2-3, with 10 bases matching TRBD2. This CDR3 is 15 amino acids long. The germline V gene has CDR1 GTSNPN and CDR2 SVGIG (reference sequence). Trimming removed 2 bases from V and 0 bases from J; junction bases left unmatched: 2. CDR3 loop: CAWSLAGASTDTQYF. CDR3 in DNA: TGTGCCTGGAGTCTAGCGGGGGCTAGCACAGATACGCAGTATTTT.

This chain joins TRBV5-1 and TRBJ2-5; TRBD2 matches 10 bases. Germline V gene lookup returns CDR1 SGHRS and CDR2 YFSETQ. With V trimmed by 4 bases and J by 3 bases, 6 bases remained unmatched. This CDR3 region has 15 residues. Here the CDR3 reads CASSTSGTSEETQYF. In DNA, the CDR3 is TGCGCCAGCAGCACCTCCGGGACTAGCGAAGAGACCCAGTACTTC.

The CDR3 region has the DNA TGTGCCAGCATATCGGGGGGAAGGACCCAGCATTTT. It encodes CASISGGRTQHF. This chain joins TRBV28 and TRBJ1-5; D perhaps matches TRBD1 (5 bases). Germline loops: CDR1 MDHEN, CDR2 SYDVKM. V was pared by 7 bases and J by 11 bases, with 15 bases between. This CDR3 is built from 12 residues.

The chain employs TRBV5-1 and TRBJ2-7, with 10 bases matching TRBD1. CDR3 length: 14 residues. CDR1 is SGHRS and CDR2 is YFSETQ in the germline V gene. Germline trimming cut 6 bases from V and 2 bases from J; bases unmatched to any gene: 5. The DNA for the CDR3 is TGCGCCAGCAAACCGGGACAGGGGCCCTACGAGCAGTACTTC. Residues: CASKPGQGPYEQYF.